These T cell receptor beta chains were read from a single sample in a study of OX40 agonist ivuxolimab in advanced cancers. The method was immunoSEQ multiplex PCR; TCRdb's version includes in-frame clones alone and lacks a portion of them. The data contain roughly 45,000 clones, 85% of them seen just once; the ten biggest clones take up about 20%. The material sequenced was CD4+ or CD8+ T cells sorted from blood, taken in a trial of the OX40 agonist ivuxolimab. All receptors derive from an adult with an advanced solid tumor such as melanoma, head and neck, liver or kidney cancer. The CDR3 runs from the conserved cysteine through the conserved F or W. D genes are given only for firm matches. The size field is filled for only some rows; it gives once, few, many or a size class.

abundance: .; len: 14; j_gene: TRBJ1-4; v_gene: TRBV27; d_gene: .; CDR3aa: CASSFRGSGEKLFF; CDR3nt: TGTGCCAGCAGTTTTAGGGGTAGTGGGGAAAAACTGTTTTTT
abundance: .; len: 16; j_gene: TRBJ1-2; v_gene: TRBV7-9; d_gene: .; CDR3aa: CASSLSDRPTNYGYTF; CDR3nt: TGTGCCAGCAGCTTATCAGACAGGCCTACTAACTATGGCTACACCTTC
abundance: .; len: 14; j_gene: TRBJ2-1; v_gene: TRBV7-2; d_gene: .; CDR3aa: CASSSLQGPNEQFF; CDR3nt: TGTGCCAGCAGCTCATTACAGGGTCCCAATGAGCAGTTCTTC
abundance: once; len: 17; j_gene: TRBJ1-2; v_gene: TRBV7-9; d_gene: .; CDR3aa: CASSLGGGPPANYGYTF; CDR3nt: TGTGCCAGCAGCTTAGGGGGGGGTCCTCCAGCTAACTATGGCTACACCTTC
abundance: .; len: 14; j_gene: TRBJ1-1; v_gene: TRBV5-4; d_gene: .; CDR3aa: CASSPTGMNTEAFF; CDR3nt: TGTGCCAGCAGCCCAACAGGGATGAACACTGAAGCTTTCTTT
abundance: .; len: 12; j_gene: TRBJ2-2; v_gene: TRBV29-1; d_gene: .; CDR3aa: CSVARNTGELFF; CDR3nt: TGCAGCGTTGCCAGAAACACCGGGGAGCTGTTTTTT
abundance: .; len: 14; j_gene: TRBJ1-2; v_gene: TRBV28; d_gene: TRBD1; CDR3aa: CASNTDRSPFGYTF; CDR3nt: TGTGCCAGCAATACGGACAGGAGCCCTTTTGGCTACACCTTC
abundance: .; len: 16; j_gene: TRBJ2-2; v_gene: TRBV30; d_gene: TRBD2; CDR3aa: CAWKYLAGGPNGELFF; CDR3nt: TGTGCCTGGAAATACCTAGCGGGGGGGCCGAACGGGGAGCTGTTTTTT
abundance: .; len: 13; j_gene: TRBJ2-1; v_gene: TRBV15; d_gene: TRBD1; CDR3aa: CAIRDRGDNEQFF; CDR3nt: TGTGCCATCCGGGACAGGGGGGACAATGAGCAGTTCTTC
abundance: .; len: 12; j_gene: TRBJ2-7; v_gene: TRBV7-9; d_gene: .; CDR3aa: CASSYTEDEQYF; CDR3nt: TGTGCCAGCAGTTATACGGAGGACGAGCAGTACTTC
abundance: .; len: 15; j_gene: TRBJ2-1; v_gene: TRBV6-5; d_gene: .; CDR3aa: CASSYVGGPYNEQFF; CDR3nt: TGTGCCAGCAGTTACGTCGGGGGACCCTACAATGAGCAGTTCTTC
abundance: .; len: 14; j_gene: TRBJ1-1; v_gene: TRBV5-6; d_gene: .; CDR3aa: CASKSTGKNTEAFF; CDR3nt: TGTGCCAGCAAATCCACAGGGAAGAACACTGAAGCTTTCTTT
abundance: .; len: 15; j_gene: TRBJ2-2; v_gene: TRBV28; d_gene: .; CDR3aa: CASSFGQGGTGELFF; CDR3nt: TGTGCCAGCAGTTTTGGGCAGGGGGGCACCGGGGAGCTGTTTTTT
abundance: .; len: 13; j_gene: TRBJ1-1; v_gene: TRBV6-5; d_gene: .; CDR3aa: CASQVPGLRRAFF; CDR3nt: TGTGCCAGCCAAGTTCCGGGACTCCGGCGAGCTTTCTTT
abundance: .; len: 16; j_gene: TRBJ2-2; v_gene: TRBV11-2; d_gene: .; CDR3aa: CASSFRTPPNTGELFF; CDR3nt: TGTGCCAGCAGCTTCCGGACTCCCCCGAACACCGGGGAGCTGTTTTTT
abundance: .; len: 14; j_gene: TRBJ2-1; v_gene: TRBV27; d_gene: .; CDR3aa: CASSSGGADNEQFF; CDR3nt: TGTGCCAGCAGTAGTGGGGGGGCGGACAATGAGCAGTTCTTC
abundance: .; len: 14; j_gene: TRBJ2-7; v_gene: TRBV4-1; d_gene: .; CDR3aa: CASSHLGAGYEQYF; CDR3nt: TGCGCCAGCAGCCACCTTGGGGCGGGGTACGAGCAGTACTTC
abundance: .; len: 15; j_gene: TRBJ1-5; v_gene: TRBV9; d_gene: .; CDR3aa: CASSVGSVSNQPQHF; CDR3nt: TGTGCCAGCAGCGTAGGGTCGGTGAGCAATCAGCCCCAGCATTTT
abundance: .; len: 13; j_gene: TRBJ1-5; v_gene: TRBV2; d_gene: .; CDR3aa: CASSEYSNQPQHF; CDR3nt: TGTGCCAGCAGTGAATATAGCAATCAGCCCCAGCATTTT
abundance: .; len: 13; j_gene: TRBJ1-2; v_gene: TRBV11-2; d_gene: TRBD1; CDR3aa: CASSQDRDYGYTF; CDR3nt: TGTGCCAGCAGCCAGGACAGGGACTATGGCTACACCTTC
abundance: .; len: 15; j_gene: TRBJ1-1; v_gene: TRBV11-2; d_gene: TRBD1; CDR3aa: CASSVTGTMNTEAFF; CDR3nt: TGTGCCAGCAGCGTGACAGGGACCATGAACACTGAAGCTTTCTTT
abundance: .; len: 15; j_gene: TRBJ1-5; v_gene: TRBV28; d_gene: .; CDR3aa: CASSLGGPPNQPQHF; CDR3nt: TGTGCCAGCAGTTTGGGGGGTCCTCCAAATCAGCCCCAGCATTTT
abundance: .; len: 14; j_gene: TRBJ1-1; v_gene: TRBV7-2; d_gene: .; CDR3aa: CASSTNPDYAEAFF; CDR3nt: TGTGCCAGCAGCACTAATCCGGACTACGCTGAAGCTTTCTTT
abundance: .; len: 13; j_gene: TRBJ1-2; v_gene: TRBV14; d_gene: .; CDR3aa: CASSQVPNYGYTF; CDR3nt: TGTGCCAGCAGCCAAGTACCTAACTATGGCTACACCTTC
abundance: .; len: 13; j_gene: TRBJ2-5; v_gene: TRBV6-1; d_gene: .; CDR3aa: CATLDLWEETQYF; CDR3nt: TGTGCCACCCTGGATCTTTGGGAAGAGACCCAGTACTTC
abundance: .; len: 13; j_gene: TRBJ2-7; v_gene: TRBV27; d_gene: TRBD1; CDR3aa: CASSSDRKEGQYF; CDR3nt: TGTGCCAGCAGTTCGGACAGGAAAGAGGGGCAGTACTTC
abundance: .; len: 15; j_gene: TRBJ1-4; v_gene: TRBV15; d_gene: .; CDR3aa: CATSRDPGRNEKLFF; CDR3nt: TGTGCCACCAGCAGAGATCCGGGGAGAAATGAAAAACTGTTTTTT
abundance: .; len: 14; j_gene: TRBJ2-5; v_gene: TRBV28; d_gene: TRBD1; CDR3aa: CASSRTGYQETQYF; CDR3nt: TGTGCCAGCAGCCGGACAGGGTACCAAGAGACCCAGTACTTC
abundance: .; len: 17; j_gene: TRBJ1-6; v_gene: TRBV5-6; d_gene: TRBD1; CDR3aa: CASSLEGQGLYNSPLHF; CDR3nt: TGTGCCAGCAGCTTGGAAGGACAGGGACTCTATAATTCACCCCTCCACTTT
abundance: .; len: 15; j_gene: TRBJ2-5; v_gene: TRBV5-5; d_gene: .; CDR3aa: CASSLAELVPETQYF; CDR3nt: TGTGCCAGCAGCTTGGCGGAGTTGGTTCCCGAGACCCAGTACTTC
abundance: .; len: 14; j_gene: TRBJ1-4; v_gene: TRBV25-1; d_gene: .; CDR3aa: CASSGAATNEKLFF; CDR3nt: TGTGCCAGCAGTGGCGCGGCAACTAATGAAAAACTGTTTTTT
abundance: .; len: 12; j_gene: TRBJ2-3; v_gene: TRBV4-1; d_gene: .; CDR3aa: CASSHRSDTQYF; CDR3nt: TGCGCCAGCAGCCACAGGTCAGATACGCAGTATTTT
abundance: once; len: 13; j_gene: TRBJ2-1; v_gene: TRBV5-6; d_gene: TRBD1; CDR3aa: CASSFGQDDEQFF; CDR3nt: TGTGCCAGCAGCTTCGGACAGGACGATGAGCAGTTCTTC
abundance: once; len: 15; j_gene: TRBJ1-6; v_gene: TRBV7-9; d_gene: .; CDR3aa: CASSLGRLGGSPLHF; CDR3nt: TGTGCCAGCAGCTTAGGTAGGTTAGGTGGTTCACCCCTCCACTTT
abundance: .; len: 11; j_gene: TRBJ2-7; v_gene: TRBV14; d_gene: .; CDR3aa: CASSKAYEQYF; CDR3nt: TGTGCCAGCAGCAAAGCTTACGAGCAGTACTTC
abundance: .; len: 14; j_gene: TRBJ1-2; v_gene: TRBV5-6; d_gene: .; CDR3aa: CASSNPTPKNGYTF; CDR3nt: TGTGCCAGCAGCAACCCGACACCGAAGAATGGCTACACCTTC
abundance: .; len: 14; j_gene: TRBJ2-3; v_gene: TRBV4-3; d_gene: .; CDR3aa: CASSQVQAIDTQYF; CDR3nt: TGCGCCAGCAGCCAAGTACAGGCAATAGATACGCAGTATTTT
abundance: .; len: 16; j_gene: TRBJ1-2; v_gene: TRBV27; d_gene: .; CDR3aa: CASRQSPGAPGYGYTF; CDR3nt: TGTGCCAGCAGACAAAGTCCGGGGGCTCCTGGCTATGGCTACACCTTC
abundance: .; len: 12; j_gene: TRBJ2-1; v_gene: TRBV4-1; d_gene: .; CDR3aa: CASSQMSGEQFF; CDR3nt: TGCGCCAGCAGCCAGATGTCAGGTGAGCAGTTCTTC
abundance: .; len: 16; j_gene: TRBJ1-5; v_gene: TRBV4-1; d_gene: TRBD1; CDR3aa: CASSPTTGDGNQPQHF; CDR3nt: TGCGCCAGCAGCCCAACGACAGGGGATGGGAATCAGCCCCAGCATTTT
abundance: .; len: 14; j_gene: TRBJ1-2; v_gene: TRBV29-1; d_gene: TRBD1; CDR3aa: CSVGLGQGGYGYTF; CDR3nt: TGCAGCGTGGGCCTAGGACAGGGGGGCTATGGCTACACCTTC
abundance: few; len: 13; j_gene: TRBJ2-2; v_gene: TRBV7-6; d_gene: .; CDR3aa: CASSIRVTGELFF; CDR3nt: TGTGCCAGCAGCATTAGGGTAACCGGGGAGCTGTTTTTT
abundance: .; len: 13; j_gene: TRBJ1-1; v_gene: TRBV19; d_gene: TRBD1; CDR3aa: CASSTGGAGEAFF; CDR3nt: TGTGCCAGTAGTACAGGGGGCGCTGGTGAAGCTTTCTTT
abundance: .; len: 15; j_gene: TRBJ2-1; v_gene: TRBV7-7; d_gene: .; CDR3aa: CASSLHRAGDNEQFF; CDR3nt: TGTGCCAGCAGCTTGCACAGGGCTGGAGACAATGAGCAGTTCTTC
abundance: .; len: 16; j_gene: TRBJ2-3; v_gene: TRBV28; d_gene: TRBD1; CDR3aa: CASSFRDRGRTDTQYF; CDR3nt: TGTGCCAGCAGTTTCCGGGACAGGGGGCGCACAGATACGCAGTATTTT
abundance: .; len: 12; j_gene: TRBJ2-7; v_gene: TRBV27; d_gene: .; CDR3aa: CASSARGYEQYF; CDR3nt: TGTGCCAGCAGTGCCCGGGGCTACGAGCAGTACTTC